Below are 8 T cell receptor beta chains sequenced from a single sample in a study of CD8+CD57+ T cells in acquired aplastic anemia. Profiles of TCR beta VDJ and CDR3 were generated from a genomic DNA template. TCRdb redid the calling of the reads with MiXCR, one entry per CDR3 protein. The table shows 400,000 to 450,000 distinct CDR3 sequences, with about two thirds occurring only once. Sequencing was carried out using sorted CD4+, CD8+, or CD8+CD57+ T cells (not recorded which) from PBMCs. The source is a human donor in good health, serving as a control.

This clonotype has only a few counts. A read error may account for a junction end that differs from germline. This CDR3 is CAISDEPGGTEAFF. DNA for the CDR3: TGCGCCATCAGTGACGAGCCCGGCGGAACTGAAGCTTTCTTT. The V gene is TRBV10-3, the J gene TRBJ1-1; D unclear. The CDR3 is 14 amino acids. CDR1 and CDR2 from the germline V gene are ENHRY and SYGVKD.

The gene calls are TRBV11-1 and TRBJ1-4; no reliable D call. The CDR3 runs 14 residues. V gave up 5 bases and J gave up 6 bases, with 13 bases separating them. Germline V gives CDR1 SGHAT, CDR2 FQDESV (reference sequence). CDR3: CASSPHPGYEKLFF. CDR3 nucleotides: TGTGCCAGCAGCCCCCACCCTGGCTATGAAAAACTGTTTTTT. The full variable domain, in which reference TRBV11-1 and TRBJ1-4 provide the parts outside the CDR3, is EAEVAQSPRYKITEKSQAVAFWCDPISGHATLYWYRQILGQGPELLVQFQDESVVDDSQLPKDRFSAERLKGVDSTLKIQPAELGDSAMYLCASSPHPGYEKLFFGSGTQLSVL.

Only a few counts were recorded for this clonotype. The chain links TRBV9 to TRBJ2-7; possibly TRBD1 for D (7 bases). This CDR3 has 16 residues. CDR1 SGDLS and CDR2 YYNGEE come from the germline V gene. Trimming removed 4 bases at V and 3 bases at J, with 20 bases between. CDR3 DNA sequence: TGTGCCAGCAGCTTAGGCGCCCCAGGGGGAGGCTACGAGCAGTACTTC. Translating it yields CASSLGAPGGGYEQYF.

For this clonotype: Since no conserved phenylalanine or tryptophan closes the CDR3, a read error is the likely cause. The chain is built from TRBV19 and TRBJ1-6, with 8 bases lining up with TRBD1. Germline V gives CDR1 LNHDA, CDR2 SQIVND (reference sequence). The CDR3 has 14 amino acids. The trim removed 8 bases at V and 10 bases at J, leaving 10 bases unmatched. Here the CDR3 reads CASGTGPLDSPLHS. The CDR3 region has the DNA TGTGCCAGTGGGACAGGACCATTAGACTCACCCCTCCACTCT.

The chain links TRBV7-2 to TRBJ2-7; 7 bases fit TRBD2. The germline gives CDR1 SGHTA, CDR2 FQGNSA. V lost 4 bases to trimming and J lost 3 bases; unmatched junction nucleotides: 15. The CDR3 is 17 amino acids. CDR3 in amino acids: CASSWRWRAGTYYEQYF. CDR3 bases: TGTGCCAGCAGCTGGCGTTGGCGAGCGGGGACCTACTACGAGCAGTACTTC.

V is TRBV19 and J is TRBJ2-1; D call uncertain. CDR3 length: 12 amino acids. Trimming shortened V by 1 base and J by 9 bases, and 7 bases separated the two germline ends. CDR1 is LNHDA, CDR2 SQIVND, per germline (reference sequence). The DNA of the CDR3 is TGTGCCAGTAGTATAGGTAGTAGTGAGCAGTTCTTC. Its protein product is CASSIGSSEQFF.

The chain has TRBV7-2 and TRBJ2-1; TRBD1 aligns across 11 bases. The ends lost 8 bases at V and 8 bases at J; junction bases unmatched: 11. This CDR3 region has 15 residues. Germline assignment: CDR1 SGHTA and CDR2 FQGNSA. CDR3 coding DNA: TGTGCCAGCGCAAGGGCGGGGACAGGGGGATATGAGCAGTTCTTC. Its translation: CASARAGTGGYEQFF.

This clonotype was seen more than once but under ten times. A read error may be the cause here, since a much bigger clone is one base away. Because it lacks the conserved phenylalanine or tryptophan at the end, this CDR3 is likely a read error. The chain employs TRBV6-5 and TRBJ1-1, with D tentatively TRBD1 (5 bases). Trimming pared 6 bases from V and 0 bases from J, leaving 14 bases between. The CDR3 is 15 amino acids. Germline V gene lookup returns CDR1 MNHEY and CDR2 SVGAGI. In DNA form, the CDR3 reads TGTGCCAGCAGCAATAGAGGGGCTATGAACACTGAAGCTTTCCTT. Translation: CASSNRGAMNTEAFL.